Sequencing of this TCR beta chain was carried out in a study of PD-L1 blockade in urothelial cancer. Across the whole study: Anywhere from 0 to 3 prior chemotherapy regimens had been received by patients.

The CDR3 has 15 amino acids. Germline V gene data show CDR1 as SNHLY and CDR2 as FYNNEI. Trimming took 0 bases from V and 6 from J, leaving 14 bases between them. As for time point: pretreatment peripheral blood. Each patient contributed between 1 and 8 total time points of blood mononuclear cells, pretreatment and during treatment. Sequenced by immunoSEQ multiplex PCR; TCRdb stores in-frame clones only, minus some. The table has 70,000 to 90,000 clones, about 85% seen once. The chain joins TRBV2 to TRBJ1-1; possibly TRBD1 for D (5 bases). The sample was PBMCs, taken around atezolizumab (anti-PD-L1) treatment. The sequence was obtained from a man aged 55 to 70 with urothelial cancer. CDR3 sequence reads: CASSEAGRGTPEAFF. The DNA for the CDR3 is TGTGCCAGCAGTGAAGCCGGGCGGGGGACCCCTGAAGCTTTCTTT.